Shown below are 5 T cell receptor beta chains from a single sample sequenced in a study of blood T cell repertoires in COVID-19. TCRdb's copy holds only in-frame clones and misses some; the assay was immunoSEQ multiplex PCR. The data contain about 87,000 clones, roughly four fifths of them singletons. Sequencing was performed on peripheral blood. The receptor source for this set is a woman in her seventies with acute or convalescent COVID-19.

The rearrangement uses TRBV9 and TRBJ1-6; no clear D. Germline CDR1 and CDR2: SGDLS and YYNGEE. The CDR3 is 15 residues long. Trimming took 0 bases from V and 10 from J, leaving 14 bases between them. CDR3 residues: CASSVGAQDGSPLHF. The CDR3 region has the DNA TGTGCCAGCAGCGTAGGGGCTCAAGATGGGTCACCCCTCCACTTT.

V and J are TRBV18 and TRBJ2-3; D gene ambiguous. Trimming left V 4 bases short and J 6 bases short, with 8 bases between. The CDR3 runs 12 residues. Germline V gives CDR1 KGHSH, CDR2 LQKENI. CDR3 coding DNA: TGTGCCAGCTCACGCTCTCGGGATACGCAGTATTTT. It codes for CASSRSRDTQYF.

The chain uses TRBV3-1 (or the pseudogene TRBV3-2) and TRBJ1-1; D call uncertain. Germline-derived CDR1 and CDR2 are LGHDT and YNNKEL (reference sequence). Trimming removed 0 bases from V and 1 base from J, with 9 bases in between. CDR3 size: 15 residues. This CDR3 is CASSQDLGRNTEAFF. The CDR3 nucleotides are TGTGCCAGCAGCCAAGATCTGGGGAGGAACACTGAAGCTTTCTTT.

The chain links TRBV6-5 to TRBJ1-5, with D unresolved. Trimming cost V 8 bases and J 2 bases, with 7 bases left between them. Looked up from germline, CDR1 is MNHEY and CDR2 is SVGAGI. The CDR3 consists of 12 residues. The CDR3 is CASVVGNQPQHF. DNA of the CDR3: TGTGCCAGCGTGGTAGGCAATCAGCCCCAGCATTTT.

The V call is TRBV3-1 (or the pseudogene TRBV3-2), the J call TRBJ2-7, with 9 bases fitting TRBD2. Germline V CDR1 and CDR2: LGHDT, YNNKEL (reference sequence). There are 14 residues in the CDR3. Unmatched junction bases numbered 7, after V lost 4 bases and J lost 6 bases. CDR3 amino acids: CASSRDGGGAEQYF. DNA of the CDR3: TGTGCCAGCAGCCGAGACGGCGGGGGGGCCGAGCAGTACTTC.